The T cell receptor (beta chain) under discussion was sequenced for a study of tumor and adjacent non-tumor tissue in lung cancer. Whole-study results and caveats: Tumor tissue had significantly higher TCR diversity than normal lung. Top 100 clones took a larger repertoire share in normal lung. Shorter survival was associated with higher TCR diversity in tumors.

TCRbeta libraries were built with three rounds of nested PCR, modified from ARM-PCR. TCRdb re-derived calls from the multiplex PCR reads in MiXCR, one entry per CDR3 protein. The sample has approximately 110,000 distinct CDR3 sequences, 62% seen once. This sample's RNA came from whole unsorted tissue. This non-tumor lung sample came from over 3 cm beyond the tumor edge. Chemotherapy-naive patients with new lung cancer underwent thoracic surgery in China, August–late 2014. As concerns this clonotype: What it recognizes is unknown.

There are 13 residues in the CDR3. The V and J ends lost 0 bases and 9 bases respectively, with 12 bases between them. CDR1 DFQATT and CDR2 SNEGSKA come from the germline V gene (reference sequence). The chain couples TRBV20-1 to TRBJ1-5; D call uncertain. The TCR originated in a man in his 60s with non-small cell lung cancer. Sequences were obtained from distant non-tumor lung tissue. The CDR3 DNA reads as TGCAGTGCTAGAGATAGTTGGCTTTCGCCCCAGCATTTT. Translation gives CSARDSWLSPQHF.